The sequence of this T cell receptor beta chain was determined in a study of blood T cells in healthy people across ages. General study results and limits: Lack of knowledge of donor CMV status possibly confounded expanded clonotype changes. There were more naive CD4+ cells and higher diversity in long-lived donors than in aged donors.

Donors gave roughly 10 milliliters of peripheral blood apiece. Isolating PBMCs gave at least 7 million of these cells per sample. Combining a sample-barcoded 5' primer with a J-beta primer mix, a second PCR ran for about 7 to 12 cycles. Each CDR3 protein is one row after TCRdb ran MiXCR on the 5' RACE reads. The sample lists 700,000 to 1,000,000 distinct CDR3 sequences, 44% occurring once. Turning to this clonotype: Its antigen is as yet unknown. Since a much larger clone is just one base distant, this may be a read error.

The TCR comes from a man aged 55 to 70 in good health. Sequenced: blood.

The CDR3: CASSLDSMNTGAFF. The CDR3 DNA reads TGTGCCAGCAGCTTAGACAGTATGAACACTGGAGCTTTCTTT. The V call is TRBV7-9, the J call TRBJ1-1; the D is unclear. The germline CDR1 and CDR2 sequences are SEHNR and FQNEAQ (reference sequence). The CDR3 consists of 14 residues.